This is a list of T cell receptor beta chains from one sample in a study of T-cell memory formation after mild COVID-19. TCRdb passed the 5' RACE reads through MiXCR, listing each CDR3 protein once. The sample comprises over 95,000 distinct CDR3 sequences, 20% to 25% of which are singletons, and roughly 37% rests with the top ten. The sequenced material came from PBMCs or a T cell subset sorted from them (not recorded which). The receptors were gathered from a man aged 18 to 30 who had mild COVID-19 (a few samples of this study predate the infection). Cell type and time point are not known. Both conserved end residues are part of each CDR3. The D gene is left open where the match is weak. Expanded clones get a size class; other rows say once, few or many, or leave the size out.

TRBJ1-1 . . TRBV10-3 CAIGVEAGMNTEAFF TGTGCCATCGGGGTAGAAGCAGGGATGAACACTGAAGCTTTCTTT
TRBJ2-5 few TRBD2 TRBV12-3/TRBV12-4 CASQGSGGVLETQYF TGTGCCAGCCAGGGCAGCGGGGGGGTTCTTGAGACCCAGTACTTC
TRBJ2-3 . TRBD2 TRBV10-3 CAIRALAGDTDTQYF TGTGCCATCAGAGCCCTAGCGGGGGACACAGATACGCAGTATTTT
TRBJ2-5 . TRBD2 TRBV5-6 CASSLSLAGLPETQYF TGTGCCAGCAGCTTATCGCTAGCGGGACTTCCAGAGACCCAGTACTTC
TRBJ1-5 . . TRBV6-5 CASSKGPNQPQHF TGTGCCAGCAGTAAGGGACCTAATCAGCCCCAGCATTTT
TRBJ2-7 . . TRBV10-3 CAISEYGSYEQYF TGTGCCATCAGTGAATACGGCTCCTACGAGCAGTACTTC
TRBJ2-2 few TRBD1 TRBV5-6 CASSLALRGHTGELFF TGTGCCAGCAGCTTGGCGCTCAGGGGGCACACCGGGGAGCTGTTTTTT
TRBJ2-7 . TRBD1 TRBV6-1 CASSLTGVWEQYF TGTGCCAGCAGCTTGACAGGGGTATGGGAGCAGTACTTC
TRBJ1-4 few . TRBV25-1 CASSDPVEKLFF TGTGCCAGCAGTGACCCGGTTGAAAAACTGTTTTTT
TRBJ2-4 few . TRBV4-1 CASSQSGGPANIQYF TGCGCCAGCAGCCAATCGGGGGGCCCTGCAAACATTCAGTACTTC